This entry describes one T cell receptor (beta chain). The sample originates from a study of Tregs in tolerant kidney transplant recipients. Related graft donors supplied nonmyeloablative bone marrow transplants, and mixed chimerism was transient. CDR1 is SGHNT, CDR2 YYREEE, per germline (reference sequence). This CDR3 is 15 amino acids long. After removal of 0 bases from V and 10 bases from J, the junction contained 6 bases not matched to a gene. The protocol was immunoSEQ multiplex PCR, while the TCRdb copy is restricted to in-frame clones and leaves out a portion. The top ten clones hold 15% of a sample with some 50,000 clones, 89% of them seen once.

J is TRBJ2-1 and V is TRBV5-4; 11 bases agree with TRBD2. The sequenced sample was CD8+ T cells from blood (PBMCs), obtained 12 months after the transplant. This receptor was identified in a human patient who received a combined kidney and bone marrow transplant. Some T cells may possibly be graft donor cells. The CDR3 region has the DNA TGTGCCAGCAGCTTGGGCCCTAGCGGGGGGTCGGAGCAGTTCTTC. This encodes CASSLGPSGGSEQFF.